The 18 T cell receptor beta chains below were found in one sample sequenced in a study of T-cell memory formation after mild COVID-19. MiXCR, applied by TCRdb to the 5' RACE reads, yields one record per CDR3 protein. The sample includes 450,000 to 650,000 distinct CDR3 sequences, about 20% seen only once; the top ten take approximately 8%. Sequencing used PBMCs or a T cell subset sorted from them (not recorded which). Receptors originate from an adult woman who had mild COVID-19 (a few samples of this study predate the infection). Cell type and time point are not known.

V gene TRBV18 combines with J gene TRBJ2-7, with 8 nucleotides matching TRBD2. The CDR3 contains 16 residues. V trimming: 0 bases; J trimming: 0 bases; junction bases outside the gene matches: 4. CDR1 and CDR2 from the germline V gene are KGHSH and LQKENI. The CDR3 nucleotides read TGTGCCAGCTCACCACCGGGACTAGTGGCCTCCTACGAGCAGTACTTC. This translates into CASSPPGLVASYEQYF.

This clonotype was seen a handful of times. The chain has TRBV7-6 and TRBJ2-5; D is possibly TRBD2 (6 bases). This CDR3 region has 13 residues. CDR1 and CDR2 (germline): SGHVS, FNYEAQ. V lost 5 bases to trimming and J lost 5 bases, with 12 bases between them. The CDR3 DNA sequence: TGTGCCAGCAGCAAAACGGGGGTTGAGACCCAGTACTTC. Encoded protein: CASSKTGVETQYF. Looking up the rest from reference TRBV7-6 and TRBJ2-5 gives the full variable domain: GAGVSQSPRYKVTKRGQDVALRCDPISGHVSLYWYRQALGQGPEFLTYFNYEAQQDKSGLPNDRFSAERPEGSISTLTIQRTEQRDSAMYRCASSKTGVETQYFGPGTRLLVL.

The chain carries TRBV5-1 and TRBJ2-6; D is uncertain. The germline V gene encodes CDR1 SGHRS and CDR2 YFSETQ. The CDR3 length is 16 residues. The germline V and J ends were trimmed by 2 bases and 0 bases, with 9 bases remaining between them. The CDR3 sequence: CASSLAALSGANVLTF. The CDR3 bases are TGCGCCAGCAGCTTAGCAGCTCTCTCTGGGGCCAACGTCCTGACTTTC. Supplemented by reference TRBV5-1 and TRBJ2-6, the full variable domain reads KAGVTQTPRYLIKTRGQQVTLSCSPISGHRSVSWYQQTPGQGLQFLFEYFSETQRNKGNFPGRFSGRQFSNSRSEMNVSTLELGDSALYLCASSLAALSGANVLTFGAGSRLTVL.

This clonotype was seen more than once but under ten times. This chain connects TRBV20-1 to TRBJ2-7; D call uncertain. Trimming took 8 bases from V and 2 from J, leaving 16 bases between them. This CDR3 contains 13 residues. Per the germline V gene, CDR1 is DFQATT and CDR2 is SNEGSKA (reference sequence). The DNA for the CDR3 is TGCAGTATAACGAACACCCTACCCTACGAGCAGTACTTC. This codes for CSITNTLPYEQYF.

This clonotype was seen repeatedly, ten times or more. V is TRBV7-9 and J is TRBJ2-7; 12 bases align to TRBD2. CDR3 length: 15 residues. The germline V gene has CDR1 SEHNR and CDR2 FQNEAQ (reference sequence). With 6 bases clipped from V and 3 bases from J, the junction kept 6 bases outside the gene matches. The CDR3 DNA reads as TGTGCCAGCAGTCGGACTAGCGGGAATAACTACGAGCAGTACTTC. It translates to CASSRTSGNNYEQYF.

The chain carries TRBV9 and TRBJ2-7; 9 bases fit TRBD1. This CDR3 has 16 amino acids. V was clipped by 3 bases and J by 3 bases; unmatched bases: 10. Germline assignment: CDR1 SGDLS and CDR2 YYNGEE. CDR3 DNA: TGTGCCAGCAGCGGATCCGGGACAGGGTCTATCTACGAGCAGTACTTC. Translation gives CASSGSGTGSIYEQYF.

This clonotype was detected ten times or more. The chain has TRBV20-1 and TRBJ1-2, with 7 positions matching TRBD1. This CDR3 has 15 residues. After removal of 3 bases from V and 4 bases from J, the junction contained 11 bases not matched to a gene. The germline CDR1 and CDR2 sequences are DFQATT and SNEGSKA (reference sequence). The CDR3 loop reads CSASPRDSTFYGYTF. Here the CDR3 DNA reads TGCAGTGCTAGTCCGCGGGACAGCACCTTCTATGGCTACACCTTC.

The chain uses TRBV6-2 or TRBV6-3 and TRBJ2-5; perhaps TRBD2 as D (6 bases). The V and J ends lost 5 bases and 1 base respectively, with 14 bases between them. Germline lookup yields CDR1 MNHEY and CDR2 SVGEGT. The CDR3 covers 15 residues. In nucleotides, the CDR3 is TGTGCCAGCAGTACCGTCGGGGACTCCCAAGAGACCCAGTACTTC. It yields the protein CASSTVGDSQETQYF.

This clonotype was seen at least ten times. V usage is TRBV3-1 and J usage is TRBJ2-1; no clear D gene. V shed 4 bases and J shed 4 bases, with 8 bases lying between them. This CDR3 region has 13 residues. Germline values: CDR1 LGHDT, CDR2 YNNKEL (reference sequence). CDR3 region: CASSRDRYNEQFF. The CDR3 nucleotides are TGTGCCAGCAGCCGCGACCGATACAATGAGCAGTTCTTC.

CDR3 region: CASSPRDSRDEQYF. DNA for the CDR3: TGCGCCAGCAGCCCCCGGGACAGTCGCGACGAGCAGTACTTC. The chain combines TRBV5-1 with TRBJ2-7, with 7 bases identical to TRBD1. This CDR3 has 14 residues. J was trimmed by 5 bases and V by 4 bases; bases with no gene match: 9. Germline values: CDR1 SGHRS, CDR2 YFSETQ.

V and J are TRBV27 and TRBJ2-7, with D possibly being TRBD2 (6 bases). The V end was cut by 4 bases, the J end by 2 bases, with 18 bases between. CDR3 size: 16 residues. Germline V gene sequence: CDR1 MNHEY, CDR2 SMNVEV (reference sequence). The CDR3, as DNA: TGTGCCAGCAGTTATGGGGGGATGAACGGAGCCTACGAGCAGTACTTC. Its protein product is CASSYGGMNGAYEQYF.

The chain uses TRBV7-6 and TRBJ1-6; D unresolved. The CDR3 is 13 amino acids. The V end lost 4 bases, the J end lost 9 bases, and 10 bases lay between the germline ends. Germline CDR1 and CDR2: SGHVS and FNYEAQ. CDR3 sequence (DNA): TGTGCCAGCAGCTCCGACAACGGTTCACCCCTCCACTTT. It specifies CASSSDNGSPLHF.

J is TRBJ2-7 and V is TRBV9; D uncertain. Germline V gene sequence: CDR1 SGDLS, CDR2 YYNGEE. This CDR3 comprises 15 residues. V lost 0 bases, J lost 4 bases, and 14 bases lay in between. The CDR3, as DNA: TGTGCCAGCAGCGTAGAGGAAGGGCCCTCTTACGAGCAGTACTTC. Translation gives CASSVEEGPSYEQYF.

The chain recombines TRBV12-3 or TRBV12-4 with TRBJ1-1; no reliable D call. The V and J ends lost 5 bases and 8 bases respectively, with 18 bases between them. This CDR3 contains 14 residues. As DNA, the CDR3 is TGTGCCAGCAGTCCCCGGGCGCCACCCCGCGAAGCTTTCTTT. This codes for CASSPRAPPREAFF.

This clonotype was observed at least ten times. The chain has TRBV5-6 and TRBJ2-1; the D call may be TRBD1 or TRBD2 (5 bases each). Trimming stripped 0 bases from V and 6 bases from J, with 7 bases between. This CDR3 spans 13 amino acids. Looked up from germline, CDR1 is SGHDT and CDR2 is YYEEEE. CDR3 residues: CASSLGGANEQFF. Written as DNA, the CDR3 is TGTGCCAGCAGCTTGGGAGGGGCCAATGAGCAGTTCTTC.

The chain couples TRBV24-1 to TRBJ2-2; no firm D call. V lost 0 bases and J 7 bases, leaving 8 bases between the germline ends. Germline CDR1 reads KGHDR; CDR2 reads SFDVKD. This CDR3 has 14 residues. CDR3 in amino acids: CATSDLDFGGELFF. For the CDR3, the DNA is TGTGCCACCAGTGATTTGGATTTCGGCGGGGAGCTGTTTTTT.

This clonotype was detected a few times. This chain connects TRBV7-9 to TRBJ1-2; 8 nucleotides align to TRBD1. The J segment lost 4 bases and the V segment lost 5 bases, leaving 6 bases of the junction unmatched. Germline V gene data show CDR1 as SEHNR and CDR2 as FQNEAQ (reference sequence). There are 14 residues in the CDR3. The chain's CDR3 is CASSGGQDRYGYTF. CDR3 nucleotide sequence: TGTGCCAGCAGCGGGGGACAGGACCGCTATGGCTACACCTTC.

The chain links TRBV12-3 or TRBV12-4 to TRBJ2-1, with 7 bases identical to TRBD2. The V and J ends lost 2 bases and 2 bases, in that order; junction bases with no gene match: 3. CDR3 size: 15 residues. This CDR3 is CASSLWGGTYNEQFF. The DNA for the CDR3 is TGTGCCAGCAGTTTATGGGGGGGGACCTACAATGAGCAGTTCTTC.